What follows is one TCR beta chain and its context. The data are from a study of shared clonotypes between healthy human individuals. Every subset's genomic DNA went evenly onto several immunoSEQ plates. Repertoires were generated with immunoSEQ multiplex PCR, while TCRdb's copy carries only in-frame clones and drops some. The sample lists 2 million to 2.5 million clones, 90% to 95% occurring once. Looked up from germline, CDR1 is SGHTA and CDR2 is FQGNSA. Trimming shortened V by 4 bases and J by 1 base, and 7 bases separated the two germline ends. CDR3 length equals 14 residues. This TCR came from a man between 18 and 35 years old in good health. Some clones in this sample may be carry-over from other donors' samples. V is TRBV7-2 and J is TRBJ2-2; D is undetermined. Sequencing used naive CD4+ T cells from PBMCs. Documented subset: CD45RA+ positively selected. The CDR3 protein is CASSWVQNTGELFF. CDR3 DNA sequence: TGTGCCAGCAGCTGGGTCCAGAACACCGGGGAGCTGTTTTTT.